This T cell receptor (beta chain) is from a study of control samples from healthy donors and cancer patients. This CDR3 is 18 amino acids long. Only in-frame clones appear in the TCRdb table, and some are missing; sequencing was by immunoSEQ multiplex PCR. Of about 170,000 clones in the sample, just over 85% were seen once. The chain joins TRBV21-1 to TRBJ1-4. TRBV21-1 is described as a pseudogene. The sequence derives from a woman aged 25 to 45 in good health. Sample: blood. Written as DNA, the CDR3 is TGTGCCAGCAGAGAAAGCGCCGTTTTAGTGGCAACTAATGAAAAACTGTTTTTT. It encodes CASRESAVLVATNEKLFF.